The 17 T cell receptor beta chains presented below share a single source sample, sequenced in a study of T-cell memory formation after mild COVID-19. TCRdb fed the 5' RACE reads into MiXCR, producing one record per CDR3 protein. In the table there are a few hundred thousand distinct CDR3 sequences, 15% to 20% of which are singletons. The sequenced sample consisted of PBMCs or a T cell subset sorted from them (not recorded which). The receptor set was obtained from a man between 18 and 29 years old who had mild COVID-19 (a few samples of this study predate the infection). Cell type and time point are not known.

This clonotype was seen at least ten times. The J gene is TRBJ2-7, the V gene TRBV3-1, with TRBD2 as a possible D gene (6 bases). The length of the CDR3 is 12 residues. V was pared by 4 bases and J by 8 bases, with 12 bases between. Germline-derived CDR1 and CDR2 are LGHDT and YNNKEL (reference sequence). The CDR3 sequence: CASSPEAGKQYF. CDR3 in DNA: TGTGCCAGCAGCCCGGAGGCGGGGAAGCAGTACTTC.

This clonotype was seen a handful of times. In DNA form, the CDR3 reads TGCAGTGCTAGGAGAGGGGGGGATCAGCCCCAGCATTTT. It codes for CSARRGGDQPQHF. The chain joins TRBV20-1 to TRBJ1-5; D possibly corresponds to TRBD1 (6 bases). Trimming left V 3 bases short and J 5 bases short, with 11 bases between. CDR1 is DFQATT, CDR2 SNEGSKA, per germline (reference sequence). CDR3 length: 13 amino acids.

CDR3 coding DNA: TGTGCTAGTGGTTTGGTAAAGGGTCCCCCTGAAGCTTTCTTT. Translated: CASGLVKGPPEAFF. The chain uses TRBV12-5 and TRBJ1-1; D unclear. The V end lost 0 bases, the J end lost 6 bases, and 11 bases lay between the germline ends. CDR3 length: 14 amino acids. Germline lookup yields CDR1 LGHNT and CDR2 FRNRAP. Combining the CDR3 with reference TRBV12-5 and TRBJ1-1 gives the whole variable domain DARVTQTPRHKVTEMGQEVTMRCQPILGHNTVFWYRQTMMQGLELLAYFRNRAPLDDSGMPKDRFSAEMPDATLATLKIQPSEPRDSAVYFCASGLVKGPPEAFFGQGTRLTVV.

V and J are TRBV20-1 and TRBJ2-5; tentatively, D is TRBD1 (6 bases). CDR1 and CDR2 (germline): DFQATT, SNEGSKA (reference sequence). The CDR3 is 13 residues long. V lost 4 bases, J lost 1 base, and 10 bases lay in between. This CDR3 is CSATGTLQETQYF. The CDR3 nucleotides read TGCAGTGCTACCGGGACACTCCAAGAGACCCAGTACTTC.

The chain links TRBV12-3 or TRBV12-4 to TRBJ2-5, with a weak D call TRBD1 (6 bases). V was cut by 2 bases and J by 4 bases, with 8 bases left in between. The CDR3 contains 13 residues. CDR3 bases: TGTGCCAGCAGTTTAATAGGGGGAGAGACCCAGTACTTC. Translating it yields CASSLIGGETQYF.

The chain employs TRBV12-3 or TRBV12-4 and TRBJ2-3; 8 bases line up with TRBD2. This CDR3 spans 15 amino acids. Trimming took 4 bases from V and 3 from J; bases not matched to a gene: 6. The CDR3 reads CASSWRTGGTDTQYF. The CDR3 DNA is TGTGCCAGCAGTTGGCGAACGGGGGGGACAGATACGCAGTATTTT.

This clonotype was recorded at least ten times. CDR3 loop: CAWSKIRVSGNTIYF. CDR3 DNA sequence: TGTGCCTGGAGTAAAATACGGGTTTCTGGAAACACCATATATTTT. V gene TRBV30 combines with J gene TRBJ1-3; D unclear. This CDR3 has 15 residues. CDR1 and CDR2 from the germline V gene are GTSNPN and SVGIG (reference sequence). V lost 2 bases to trimming and J lost 1 base, with 12 bases between them.

This clonotype has a handful of counts. A junction boundary mismatches the germline segment, possibly from a read error. This chain uses TRBV3-1 with TRBJ2-5, with D possibly being TRBD1 or TRBD2 (5 bases each). The CDR3 contains 15 residues. CDR1 is LGHDT and CDR2 is YNNKEL in the germline V gene (reference sequence). In DNA, the CDR3 is TGTGCCAGCAGCCAATTCTCCTCCGGACTCGGGACCCGGTACTTC. Residues: CASSQFSSGLGTRYF.

This clonotype was recorded a few times. The V gene is TRBV2, the J gene TRBJ2-5; TRBD2 matches 7 bases. The CDR3 length is 14 residues. V shed 8 bases and J 4 bases; nucleotides not matched to a gene: 10. Germline V gene lookup returns CDR1 SNHLY and CDR2 FYNNEI. This CDR3 reads CASRGGRGVETQYF. DNA for the CDR3: TGTGCCAGCCGAGGAGGTCGGGGGGTAGAGACCCAGTACTTC.

The chain combines TRBV25-1 with TRBJ2-3; 13 bases align to TRBD2. The CDR3 covers 16 residues. CDR1 and CDR2 from the germline V gene are MGHDK and SYGVNS. Germline trimming cut 2 bases from V and 4 bases from J; bases unmatched to any gene: 3. This chain's CDR3 is CASSETSGGAADTQYF. CDR3 bases: TGTGCCAGCAGTGAAACTAGCGGGGGGGCTGCAGATACGCAGTATTTT.

This clonotype was observed a handful of times. This chain links TRBV20-1 with TRBJ2-5, with TRBD2 matching 11 bases. The germline gives CDR1 DFQATT, CDR2 SNEGSKA (reference sequence). The junction had 9 bases not matched to a gene; V was cut back by 4 bases and J by 5 bases. This CDR3 has 15 amino acids. CDR3 in amino acids: CSAISGGAEAETQYF. The CDR3 DNA is TGCAGTGCTATTAGCGGGGGGGCCGAGGCGGAGACCCAGTACTTC.

The genes are TRBV7-9 and TRBJ2-7; 7 bases agree with TRBD1. Germline CDR1 is SEHNR and CDR2 is FQNEAQ (reference sequence). The CDR3 contains 14 residues. J lost 2 bases, V lost 6 bases, and 7 bases had no gene match. CDR3 region: CASRGRQGPYEQYF. The CDR3 nucleotides read TGTGCCAGCAGGGGTCGACAGGGCCCCTACGAGCAGTACTTC.

V and J are TRBV15 and TRBJ2-2; 14 bases line up with TRBD2. V was clipped by 5 bases and J by 4 bases; unmatched bases: 6. The germline V gene encodes CDR1 LNHNV and CDR2 YYDKDF (reference sequence). The CDR3 contains 17 residues. DNA of the CDR3: TGTGCCACCAGCGGAAGACTAGCGGGGGGGTTCACCGGGGAGCTGTTTTTT. It specifies CATSGRLAGGFTGELFF.

J is TRBJ2-7 and V is TRBV6-2 or TRBV6-3; D remains ambiguous. CDR1 MNHEY and CDR2 SVGEGT come from the germline V gene. V lost 8 bases and J 6 bases, leaving 11 bases between the germline ends. The CDR3 totals 11 residues. CDR3 sequence: CASGPPSEQYF. The CDR3 DNA sequence: TGTGCCAGCGGGCCCCCGAGCGAGCAGTACTTC.

The gene calls are TRBV28 and TRBJ2-7; D is possibly TRBD1 (5 bases). Per germline, CDR1 MDHEN and CDR2 SYDVKM. V was trimmed by 1 base and J by 4 bases, leaving 17 bases between them. The CDR3 covers 16 residues. The CDR3 region has the DNA TGTGCCAGCAGTTTATTCCCTGGGCAGGGAAGATACGAGCAGTACGTC. Encoded protein: CASSLFPGQGRYEQYV.

The genes are TRBV12-3 or TRBV12-4 and TRBJ1-5; TRBD1 agrees at 9 bases. V lost 1 base and J lost 5; bases outside the gene matches: 9. This CDR3 spans 17 amino acids. CDR3 region: CASSLEGTGIEDQPQHF. DNA of the CDR3: TGTGCCAGCAGTTTAGAAGGGACAGGGATCGAGGATCAGCCCCAGCATTTT.

V gene TRBV4-2 combines with J gene TRBJ2-7, with 7 bases matching TRBD2. The V gene's germline CDR1 is LGHNA and CDR2 YNFKEQ. The CDR3 length is 14 residues. Germline trimming cut 3 bases from V and 7 bases from J; bases unmatched to any gene: 9. The CDR3 region has the DNA TGTGCCAGCAGCCAGGGGGTCCTTAGCGGGGAGCAGTACTTC. Translation: CASSQGVLSGEQYF.